This is a list of T cell receptor beta chains from one sample in a study of T cell changes during pregnancy in multiple sclerosis. Measured with immunoSEQ multiplex PCR; TCRdb has only the in-frame clones, and not every one. Among roughly 110,000 clones, around 90% were seen once, and the ten largest hold roughly 1.6%. Sequenced material: peripheral blood, taken before pregnancy. These TCRs come from a female donor with multiple sclerosis, enrolled in a pregnancy study. CDR3s include the opening cysteine and the closing phenylalanine or tryptophan. D genes are given only for firm matches. Size is stated for part of the rows, as once, few or many counts, or as a class when the clone is expanded.

18 TRBJ2-7 TRBV5-1 TRBD2 - CASSLEWTSSMESYEQYF TGCGCCAGCAGCTTGGAGTGGACTAGTAGTATGGAAAGCTACGAGCAGTACTTC
13 TRBJ2-5 TRBV6-1 - - CASSARYQETQYF TGTGCCAGCAGTGCTAGGTATCAAGAGACCCAGTACTTC
16 TRBJ2-7 TRBV7-8 TRBD2 - CASSPILAGGAYEQYF TGTGCCAGCAGCCCTATACTAGCGGGAGGCGCCTACGAGCAGTACTTC
13 TRBJ2-7 TRBV5-4 - - CASSFQGAHEQYF TGTGCCAGCAGCTTTCAAGGGGCCCACGAGCAGTACTTC
18 TRBJ2-5 TRBV19 TRBD1 - CASSIFVVGDRKEETQYF TGTGCCAGTAGTATATTCGTCGTGGGGGACAGAAAGGAAGAGACCCAGTACTTC
12 TRBJ2-7 TRBV27 - - CASSSRDYEQYF TGTGCCAGCAGTTCCAGGGACTACGAGCAGTACTTC
14 TRBJ2-7 TRBV7-9 - - CASSLATASYEQYF TGTGCCAGCAGCTTAGCGACAGCCTCCTACGAGCAGTACTTC
12 TRBJ2-7 TRBV11-2 - - CASSRGTYEQYF TGTGCCAGCAGCCGCGGGACCTACGAGCAGTACTTC
15 TRBJ2-5 TRBV11-2 TRBD2 - CASSFLAGEDETQYF TGTGCCAGCAGCTTCCTAGCGGGAGAGGATGAGACCCAGTACTTC
15 TRBJ2-5 TRBV9 - - CASSVEGGVSETQYF TGTGCCAGCAGCGTAGAGGGGGGGGTATCAGAGACCCAGTACTTC
17 TRBJ2-6 TRBV7-9 - once CASSLGGGFSGANVLTF TGTGCCAGCAGCTTAGGAGGTGGCTTCTCTGGGGCCAACGTCCTGACTTTC
14 TRBJ1-1 TRBV6-1 - - CASSDGRGGVEAFF TGTGCCAGCAGTGATGGACGGGGAGGGGTTGAAGCTTTCTTT
14 TRBJ2-5 TRBV25-1 - - CASSPRRVKETQYF TGTGCCAGCAGCCCACGCCGAGTTAAAGAGACCCAGTACTTC
15 TRBJ2-1 TRBV19 - - CASSMSGITYNEQFF TGTGCCAGTAGTATGAGCGGCATCACCTACAATGAGCAGTTCTTC
14 TRBJ2-1 TRBV7-2 - once CASSLPRQARQEFF TGTGCCAGCAGCTTACCCCGACAGGCCCGACAAGAGTTCTTC
13 TRBJ1-2 TRBV5-5 - - CASSLTPGTGYTF TGTGCCAGCAGCTTAACTCCGGGAACAGGCTACACCTTC
15 TRBJ2-7 TRBV4-3 - - CASSASRVRVNEQYF TGCGCCAGCAGCGCCTCGAGGGTTCGGGTGAACGAGCAGTACTTC
13 TRBJ1-1 TRBV15 - - CATSRDRTGYAFF TGTGCCACCAGCAGAGATAGAACGGGGTACGCTTTCTTT
15 TRBJ1-3 TRBV14 - - CASSRGGQSGNTIYF TGTGCCAGCAGCAGAGGGGGACAATCTGGAAACACCATATATTTT
14 TRBJ1-1 TRBV19 TRBD1 - CASSLDRGRTEAFF TGTGCCAGTAGTTTAGACAGGGGGCGAACTGAAGCTTTCTTT
15 TRBJ2-6 TRBV29-1 TRBD1 once CSVETGGSGANVLTF TGCAGCGTTGAGACAGGGGGCTCTGGGGCCAACGTCCTGACTTTC
15 TRBJ2-2 TRBV7-3 - - CASSFHGMNTGELFF TGTGCCAGCAGCTTCCACGGGATGAACACCGGGGAGCTGTTTTTT